Listed here are 30 T cell receptor beta chains from one sample, sequenced in a study of blood T cells in healthy people across ages. Next came a second PCR, run for about 7 to 12 cycles, which used a sample-barcoded 5' primer along with a J-beta primer mix. Using its own MiXCR run on the 5' RACE reads, TCRdb lists one record per CDR3 protein. The table has more than 700,000 distinct CDR3 sequences, about 42% seen once. The sample was blood. The source is a man aged 80 or over in good health.

The chain has TRBV12-3 or TRBV12-4 and TRBJ2-1; D is unclear. This CDR3 spans 14 amino acids. V was clipped by 5 bases and J by 7 bases, with 15 bases between them. CDR3 DNA: TGTGCCAGCAGTCCCTCAGACCAAGGAAATGAGCAGTTCTTC. Translated: CASSPSDQGNEQFF.

J is TRBJ2-7 and V is TRBV2; 7 bases line up with TRBD2. CDR1 and CDR2 (germline): SNHLY, FYNNEI. The J segment lost 1 base and the V segment lost 3 bases, leaving 6 bases of the junction unmatched. The CDR3 runs 15 residues. The CDR3 DNA follows: TGTGCCAGCAGTGAGCCAGCGGGGTCGTCCTACGAGCAGTACTTC. Translated: CASSEPAGSSYEQYF.

V usage is TRBV28 and J usage is TRBJ1-4; D perhaps matches TRBD1 (5 bases). V dropped 3 bases and J dropped 8 bases, with 19 bases sitting between them. Per the germline V gene, CDR1 is MDHEN and CDR2 is SYDVKM. The CDR3 contains 16 residues. The CDR3 DNA reads TGTGCCAGCAGTTTCCCCGGGGGGGAGGTTGGAGAAAAACTGTTTTTT. Amino acid sequence: CASSFPGGEVGEKLFF.

The V and J genes are TRBV5-6 and TRBJ2-7, with D uncertain. The J call may be in error: the DNA end matches TRBJ2-4 better. The CDR3 is 14 residues long. Germline assignment: CDR1 SGHDT and CDR2 YYEEEE. CDR3 region: CASSSGPVGNIQYF. CDR3 in DNA: TGTGCCAGCAGCTCCGGCCCGGTGGGGAACATTCAGTACTTC.

This clonotype has at least ten counts. The chain combines TRBV5-1 with TRBJ2-7; 12 bases match TRBD2. The CDR3 is 16 residues long. V lost 1 base and J lost 5; bases outside the gene matches: 7. CDR1 and CDR2 (germline): SGHRS, YFSETQ. The DNA for the CDR3 is TGCGCCAGCAGCTTGTATGTGACTAGCGGGAGCAACGAGCAGTACTTC. It translates to CASSLYVTSGSNEQYF.

CDR3 nucleotide sequence: TGTGCCGTCGGTCTGGCGGGAGGCGAGACCCAGTACTTC. As protein: CAVGLAGGETQYF. The chain combines TRBV10-3 with TRBJ2-5; TRBD2 agrees at 8 bases. The V and J ends lost 11 bases and 5 bases, in that order; junction bases with no gene match: 10. The CDR3 covers 13 residues. Germline V CDR1 and CDR2: ENHRY, SYGVKD.

The chain carries TRBV29-1 and TRBJ1-1; the D is unclear. The length of the CDR3 is 12 residues. V dropped 6 bases and J dropped 11 bases, with 19 bases sitting between them. Germline V CDR1 and CDR2: SQVTM, ANQGSEA. The DNA of the CDR3 is TGCAGCGTCACCGGCCGGGAAAGTGTGGCTTTCTTT. This translates into CSVTGRESVAFF.

V and J are TRBV18 and TRBJ1-4, with a possible D match to TRBD1 (5 bases). The germline gives CDR1 KGHSH, CDR2 LQKENI. The V and J ends lost 6 bases and 7 bases respectively, with 15 bases between them. The CDR3 runs to 14 residues. The CDR3 loop reads CASSDQGEGEKLFF. DNA for the CDR3: TGTGCCAGCTCCGACCAGGGTGAAGGTGAAAAACTGTTTTTT.

CDR3 residues: CASSLRASKDEQFF. The CDR3 nucleotides are TGTGCCAGCAGCTTGAGGGCTAGCAAAGATGAGCAGTTCTTC. The chain couples TRBV5-6 to TRBJ2-1; D is perhaps TRBD2 (5 bases). The ends were cut back, 1 base at V and 8 bases at J, with 13 bases in the middle. This CDR3 region has 14 residues. Germline lookup yields CDR1 SGHDT and CDR2 YYEEEE.

In its sample, this clonotype was seen a few times. The genes are TRBV2 and TRBJ2-3, with D perhaps assigned TRBD1 or TRBD2 (5 bases each). The CDR3 extends over 18 amino acids. Germline assignment: CDR1 SNHLY and CDR2 FYNNEI. Trimming cost V 3 bases and J 3 bases, with 22 bases left between them. The CDR3, as DNA: TGTGCCAGCAGTGATTATGCGATGACTGGGGGAGTGACAGATACGCAGTATTTT. Its protein is CASSDYAMTGGVTDTQYF.

The rearrangement uses TRBV4-2 and TRBJ1-1; 10 nucleotides line up with TRBD1. The J segment lost 1 base and the V segment lost 8 bases, leaving 7 bases of the junction unmatched. The CDR3 spans 15 residues. Looked up from germline, CDR1 is LGHNA and CDR2 is YNFKEQ. The CDR3 DNA reads TGTGCCAGCGGCTACCGGACAGGGGGGAACACTGAAGCTTTCTTT. Translating it yields CASGYRTGGNTEAFF.

This chain links TRBV10-3 with TRBJ1-4; TRBD1 matches 8 bases. The length of the CDR3 is 15 residues. J lost 8 bases, V lost 7 bases, and 12 bases had no gene match. The germline CDR1 and CDR2 sequences are ENHRY and SYGVKD. This CDR3 reads CAIMRPTGDTEKLFF. In DNA form, the CDR3 reads TGTGCCATCATGAGGCCGACAGGGGATACGGAAAAACTGTTTTTT.

The V gene is TRBV7-9, the J gene TRBJ2-5; D unclear. The CDR3 extends over 14 amino acids. The germline CDR1 and CDR2 sequences are SEHNR and FQNEAQ (reference sequence). The V end was cut by 5 bases, the J end by 5 bases, with 15 bases between. In DNA, the CDR3 is TGTGCCAGCAGCGTAAGTGGGCCCCGTGAGACCCAGTACTTC. Translated: CASSVSGPRETQYF.

The chain joins TRBV9 to TRBJ2-2; 7 bases are shared with TRBD2. CDR1 and CDR2 from the germline V gene are SGDLS and YYNGEE. V dropped 4 bases and J dropped 1; count of bases not matched to a gene: 7. This CDR3 has 16 residues. In nucleotides, the CDR3 is TGTGCCAGCAGCCTAGGGAGGGGCGTGAACACCGGGGAGCTGTTTTTT. Translated: CASSLGRGVNTGELFF.

This chain joins TRBV7-2 and TRBJ1-2; D gene uncertain. CDR1 SGHTA and CDR2 FQGNSA come from the germline V gene. CDR3 length: 15 amino acids. V was shortened by 5 bases and J by 4 bases, with 17 bases between the two germline ends. The CDR3 sequence is CASSPGASPGYGYTF. The CDR3, as DNA: TGTGCCAGCAGCCCAGGCGCCTCCCCGGGCTATGGCTACACCTTC.

Note on this clonotype: One junction end disagrees with the germline gene, perhaps due to a read error. The chain uses TRBV27 and TRBJ2-1, with D perhaps matching TRBD1 (5 bases). The length of the CDR3 is 12 residues. CDR1 and CDR2 from the germline V gene are MNHEY and SMNVEV (reference sequence). The CDR3 sequence: CTSSLGDNEQFF. CDR3 nucleotide sequence: TGTACCAGCAGTTTAGGGGACAATGAGCAGTTCTTC.

The chain links TRBV6-5 to TRBJ1-1, with D hard to call. Trimming stripped 4 bases from V and 2 bases from J, with 11 bases between. The germline gives CDR1 MNHEY, CDR2 SVGAGI. CDR3 size: 14 residues. CDR3: CASSSHWGNTEAFF. The CDR3, as DNA: TGTGCCAGCAGTTCCCACTGGGGTAACACTGAAGCTTTCTTT.

The chain joins TRBV27 to TRBJ2-3; D uncertain. The CDR3 has 13 amino acids. V lost 7 bases and J lost 2, with 10 bases in between. The germline gives CDR1 MNHEY, CDR2 SMNVEV (reference sequence). CDR3 DNA: TGTGCCAGCATCCCCCCACTCACAGATACGCAGTATTTT. It specifies CASIPPLTDTQYF.

This clonotype was seen more than once but under ten times. The J gene is TRBJ2-7, the V gene TRBV6-2 or TRBV6-3; D call uncertain. Trimming cost V 7 bases and J 0 bases, with 10 bases left between them. Germline values: CDR1 MNHEY, CDR2 SVGEGT. This CDR3 is built from 13 residues. The CDR3 DNA reads as TGTGCCAGCAAGCAGAGCCTCTCCTACGAGCAGTACTTC. This translates into CASKQSLSYEQYF.

The table lists this clonotype with many counts. The rearrangement joins TRBV24-1 to TRBJ2-3; D not resolved. V was clipped by 7 bases and J by 4 bases, with 8 bases between them. CDR1 and CDR2 from the germline V gene are KGHDR and SFDVKD. The CDR3 spans 12 residues. This chain's CDR3 is CATSNLADTQYF. The CDR3 DNA is TGTGCCACCAGCAACCTGGCAGATACGCAGTATTTT.

J is TRBJ2-1 and V is TRBV5-1; 10 bases are shared with TRBD2. This CDR3 has 15 amino acids. Germline V CDR1 and CDR2: SGHRS, YFSETQ. V dropped 4 bases and J dropped 9; count of bases not matched to a gene: 10. CDR3 nucleotide sequence: TGCGCCAGCAGCATAGGACTAGCGGCGGGTGGTGAGCAGTTCTTC. Protein sequence: CASSIGLAAGGEQFF.

About this clonotype: This could be a read error, since a much larger clone is one nucleotide away. V is TRBV5-1 and J is TRBJ2-4; tentatively, D is TRBD1 (6 bases). The DNA end is more similar to TRBJ2-7, so the J call may be wrong. CDR1 is SGHRS and CDR2 is YFSETQ in the germline V gene. This CDR3 is 12 amino acids long. This CDR3 reads CASSCGQYEQYF. DNA for the CDR3: TGCGCCAGCAGCTGCGGACAGTACGAGCAGTACTTC.

The V call is TRBV25-1, the J call TRBJ2-3, with 9 bases matching TRBD2. Per the germline V gene, CDR1 is MGHDK and CDR2 is SYGVNS. V trimming: 9 bases; J trimming: 2 bases; junction bases outside the gene matches: 15. This CDR3 spans 17 amino acids. The CDR3 here is CARWDRIAGATTDTQYF. CDR3 sequence (DNA): TGTGCCAGGTGGGACAGAATAGCGGGAGCGACCACAGATACGCAGTATTTT.

The gene calls are TRBV28 and TRBJ2-1; D unclear. CDR3 length: 14 amino acids. Germline V gene lookup returns CDR1 MDHEN and CDR2 SYDVKM. The V gene lost 6 bases and the J gene lost 10 bases, with 19 bases spanning the gap. CDR3 nucleotide sequence: TGTGCCAGCAGAAAAAATACCGGGCTTAGGGAGCAGTTCTTC. It specifies CASRKNTGLREQFF. Full variable domain (remainder filled in from reference TRBV28 and TRBJ2-1): DVKVTQSSRYLVKRTGEKVFLECVQDMDHENMFWYRQDPGLGLRLIYFSYDVKMKEKGDIPEGYSVSREKKERFSLILESASTNQTSMYLCASRKNTGLREQFFGPGTRLTVL.

V gene TRBV7-9 combines with J gene TRBJ2-6; TRBD1 aligns across 8 bases. With 2 bases clipped from V and 2 bases from J, the junction kept 8 bases outside the gene matches. CDR3 length: 18 amino acids. CDR1 and CDR2 (germline): SEHNR, FQNEAQ (reference sequence). The CDR3 reads CASSLLGQGRTGANVLTF. The DNA for the CDR3 is TGTGCCAGCAGCTTACTAGGACAGGGAAGAACTGGGGCCAACGTCCTGACTTTC.

The CDR3 coding sequence is TGTGCCAGCAGCTTAGTCCCGGGACCCGAGGCGCAGTATTTT. Translated: CASSLVPGPEAQYF. The V gene is TRBV11-2, the J gene TRBJ2-3; tentatively, D is TRBD1 or TRBD2 (5 bases each). Germline V gives CDR1 SGHAT, CDR2 FQNNGV. Trimming took off 1 base at V and 10 bases at J, with 15 bases between the two ends. This CDR3 region has 14 residues.

The rearrangement links TRBV5-1 to TRBJ2-3; D call uncertain. Germline V gives CDR1 SGHRS, CDR2 YFSETQ. V was cut by 4 bases and J by 6 bases, with 21 bases left in between. This CDR3 is built from 16 residues. The CDR3 DNA reads TGCGCCAGCAGCCATGGCGCACTCCACACCATGGATACGCAGTATTTT. Translation gives CASSHGALHTMDTQYF.

The chain combines TRBV6-5 with TRBJ2-2, with D maybe TRBD1 (5 bases). Germline-derived CDR1 and CDR2 are MNHEY and SVGAGI. The germline V and J ends were trimmed by 5 bases and 7 bases, with 17 bases remaining between them. This CDR3 spans 15 amino acids. Here the CDR3 DNA reads TGTGCCAGCAGTGCACGCGCTCAGGGTTTCGGGGAGCTGTTTTTT. Residues: CASSARAQGFGELFF.

This clonotype was recorded a few times. V and J are TRBV6-1 and TRBJ2-3, with D maybe TRBD2 (5 bases). Germline V gene lookup returns CDR1 MNHNS and CDR2 SASEGT. Deletions cut 3 bases from V and 4 bases from J, with 14 bases between. The CDR3 has 15 residues. The CDR3 reads CASSETGIGADTQYF. CDR3 nucleotide sequence: TGTGCCAGCAGTGAGACGGGAATCGGGGCAGATACGCAGTATTTT.

J is TRBJ2-1 and V is TRBV7-3, with D unresolved. V dropped 0 bases and J dropped 2 bases, with 5 bases sitting between them. Germline CDR1 is SGHTA and CDR2 is FQGTGA. The CDR3 totals 14 residues. In nucleotides, the CDR3 is TGTGCCAGCAGCTTAACCTACCCCTACAATGAGCAGTTCTTC. Amino acid sequence: CASSLTYPYNEQFF.